These 4 T cell receptor beta chains share one sample of origin, sequenced in a study of early T cells in non-severe SARS-CoV-2 infection. TCRdb reprocessed the 5' RACE reads with MiXCR, giving one entry per CDR3 protein. The sample consists of about 130,000 distinct CDR3 sequences, about 15% of them appearing once. The source material was whole blood. These receptors were taken from an adult who was a healthcare worker with PCR-confirmed SARS-CoV-2 infection or an uninfected control (not recorded which).

This clonotype showed up just a few times. This chain links TRBV30 with TRBJ2-1; 11 bases are shared with TRBD1. The length of the CDR3 is 13 residues. The V segment lost 3 bases and the J segment 9 bases; nucleotides outside the gene matches: 4. Germline values: CDR1 GTSNPN, CDR2 SVGIG (reference sequence). In DNA form, the CDR3 reads TGTGCCTGGAGCCCGGGACAGGGGGTTGAGCAGTTCTTC. Residues: CAWSPGQGVEQFF.

This clonotype has a handful of counts. This chain uses TRBV3-1 with TRBJ1-3, with a tentative D call TRBD1 (6 bases). CDR3 length: 15 residues. From germline, CDR1 is LGHDT and CDR2 YNNKEL (reference sequence). The V end lost 8 bases, the J end lost 1 base, and 15 bases lay between the germline ends. CDR3 nucleotides: TGTGCCAGCGGATATCGAGGGACATCTGGAAACACCATATATTTT. Translated, it gives CASGYRGTSGNTIYF.

This clonotype has just a few counts. The V and J genes are TRBV10-3 and TRBJ1-4; D ambiguous. Trimming left V 4 bases short and J 10 bases short, with 16 bases between. The germline V gene has CDR1 ENHRY and CDR2 SYGVKD. The CDR3 loop spans 14 amino acids. The DNA of the CDR3 is TGTGCCATCAGTGTTTCGAATGACGATCCAAAACTGTTTTTT. Encoded protein: CAISVSNDDPKLFF.

In its sample, this clonotype was seen once. The chain couples TRBV10-3 to TRBJ2-1; D is uncertain. Germline V gene data show CDR1 as ENHRY and CDR2 as SYGVKD. Trimming took 10 bases from V and 10 from J, leaving 8 bases between them. This CDR3 is built from 9 residues. CDR3 protein: CASEQEQFF. CDR3 coding DNA: TGTGCCAGCGAACAGGAGCAGTTCTTC.